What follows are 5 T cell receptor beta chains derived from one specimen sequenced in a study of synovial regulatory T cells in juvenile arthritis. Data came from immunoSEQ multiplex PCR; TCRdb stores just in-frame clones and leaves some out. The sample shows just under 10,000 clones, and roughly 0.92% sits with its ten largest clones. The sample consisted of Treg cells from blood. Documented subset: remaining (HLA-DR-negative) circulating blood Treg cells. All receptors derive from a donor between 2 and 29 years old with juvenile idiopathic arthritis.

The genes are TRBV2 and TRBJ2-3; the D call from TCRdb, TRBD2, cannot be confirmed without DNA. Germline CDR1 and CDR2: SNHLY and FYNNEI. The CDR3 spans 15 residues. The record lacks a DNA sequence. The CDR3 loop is CASVGLHSSTDTQYF.

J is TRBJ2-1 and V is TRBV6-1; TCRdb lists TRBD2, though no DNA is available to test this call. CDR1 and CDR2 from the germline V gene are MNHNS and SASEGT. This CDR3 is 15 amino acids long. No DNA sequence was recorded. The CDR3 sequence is CASGTAGLASNEQFF.

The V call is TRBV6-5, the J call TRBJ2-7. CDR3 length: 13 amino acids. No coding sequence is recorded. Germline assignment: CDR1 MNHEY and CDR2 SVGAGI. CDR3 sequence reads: CASMRVGAYEQYF.

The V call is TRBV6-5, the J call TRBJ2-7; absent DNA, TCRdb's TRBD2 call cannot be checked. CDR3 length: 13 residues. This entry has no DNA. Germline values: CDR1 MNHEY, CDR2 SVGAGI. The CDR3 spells CASSYDRDYEQYF.

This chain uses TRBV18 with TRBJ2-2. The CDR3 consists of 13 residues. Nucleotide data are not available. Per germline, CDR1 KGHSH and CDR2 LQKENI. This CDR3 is CASSPDGPGELFF.